This T cell receptor beta chain was sequenced during a study of T cells in Graves' hyperthyroidism and ophthalmopathy. This clonotype was detected ten times or more. From germline, CDR1 is SGHVS and CDR2 FQNEAQ. The CDR3 runs 14 residues. With 4 bases removed from V and 2 bases from J, the gap between germline ends came to 9 bases. Amplified TCR beta CDR3 regions came from RNA transcripts. Carried out on the TCR CDR3, a first-round RT-PCR used the HTBI primer set. MiXCR was run by TCRdb on the multiplex PCR reads, yielding one entry per CDR3 protein. The sample carries 350,000 to 500,000 distinct CDR3 sequences, roughly 13% recorded once. Hyperthyroidism patients were newly diagnosed, had disease duration under 2 months, and were aged 18 to 65 years. The study based diagnoses on clinical symptoms, serum thyroxine and TRAb, thyroid ultrasound and orbital computed tomography.

The receptor was isolated from a woman younger than 30 with Graves' hyperthyroidism. The specimen sequenced was blood. The chain recombines TRBV7-8 with TRBJ1-5, with a weak D call TRBD1 (5 bases). The CDR3, as DNA: TGTGCCAGCAGCTCCAGGGTGCGCAATCAGCCCCAGCATTTT. Residues: CASSSRVRNQPQHF.